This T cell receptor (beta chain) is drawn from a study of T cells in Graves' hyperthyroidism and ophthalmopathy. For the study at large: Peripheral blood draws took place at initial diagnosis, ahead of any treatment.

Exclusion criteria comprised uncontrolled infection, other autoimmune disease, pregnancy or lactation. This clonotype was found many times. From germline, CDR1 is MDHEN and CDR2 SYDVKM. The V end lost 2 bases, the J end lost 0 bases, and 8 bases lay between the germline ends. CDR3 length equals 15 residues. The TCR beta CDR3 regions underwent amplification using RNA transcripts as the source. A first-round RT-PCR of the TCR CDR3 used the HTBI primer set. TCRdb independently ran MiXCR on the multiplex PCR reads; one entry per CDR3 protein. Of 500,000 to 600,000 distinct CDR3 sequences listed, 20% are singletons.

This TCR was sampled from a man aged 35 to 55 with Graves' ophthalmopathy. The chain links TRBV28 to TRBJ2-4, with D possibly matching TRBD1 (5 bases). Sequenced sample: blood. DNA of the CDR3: TGTGCCAGCAGTTTACCAGGGCTAGCCAAAAACATTCAGTACTTC. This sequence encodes CASSLPGLAKNIQYF.